This passage covers 5 T cell receptor beta chains from one sample sequenced in a study of long-term antiretroviral therapy in people with HIV. With survey level as its setting, the immunoSEQ assay was v3.0. Some clones are missing from TCRdb's copy, which holds only in-frame ones; the method was immunoSEQ multiplex PCR. The sample carries 38,000 or so clones, approximately 79% recorded once. This specimen was unsorted PBMCs, taken 1.5 years after starting antiretroviral therapy. These receptors came from a man younger than 30 with HIV.

The J gene is TRBJ2-7, the V gene TRBV7-6, with D tentatively TRBD1 (6 bases). The CDR3 spans 14 residues. V was cut by 2 bases and J by 3 bases, with 11 bases left in between. Germline V gene sequence: CDR1 SGHVS, CDR2 FNYEAQ. DNA for the CDR3: TGTGCCAGCAGCTTATCCCCGGACAGCTACGAGCAGTACTTC. Its protein product is CASSLSPDSYEQYF.

The J gene is TRBJ2-7, the V gene TRBV29-1; D might be TRBD1 or TRBD2, each matching 6 bases. The CDR3 extends over 11 amino acids. Germline assignment: CDR1 SQVTM and CDR2 ANQGSEA. The V gene lost 7 bases and the J gene lost 10 bases, with 17 bases spanning the gap. The CDR3 loop reads CSGDRAGHQYF. CDR3 in DNA: TGCAGCGGCGACCGGGCGGGACACCAGTACTTC.

The rearrangement joins TRBV7-9 to TRBJ2-7, with 11 bases that match TRBD2. In germline, CDR1 is SEHNR, CDR2 FQNEAQ (reference sequence). This CDR3 has 16 amino acids. The junction had 11 bases not matched to a gene; V was cut back by 4 bases and J by 6 bases. The CDR3 here is CASSSIRLAGIREQYF. Written as DNA, the CDR3 is TGTGCCAGCAGCTCCATTAGACTAGCGGGAATACGCGAGCAGTACTTC. The entire variable domain, with the rest obtained from reference TRBV7-9 and TRBJ2-7, is as follows: DTGVSQNPRHKITKRGQNVTFRCDPISEHNRLYWYRQTLGQGPEFLTYFQNEAQLEKSRLLSDRFSAERPKGSFSTLEIQRTEQGDSAMYLCASSSIRLAGIREQYFGPGTRLTVT.

The chain employs TRBV7-9 and TRBJ2-7, with 9 bases matching TRBD2. This CDR3 is 17 amino acids long. The V segment lost 5 bases and the J segment 5 bases; nucleotides outside the gene matches: 16. The germline V gene encodes CDR1 SEHNR and CDR2 FQNEAQ (reference sequence). CDR3 bases: TGTGCCAGCAGCCAAGGCGCAGCGGGAGGTCCCCTCGACGAGCAGTACTTC. It yields the protein CASSQGAAGGPLDEQYF.

The gene calls are TRBV2 and TRBJ1-2, with D possibly being TRBD1 (5 bases). This CDR3 region has 14 residues. CDR1 and CDR2 from the germline V gene are SNHLY and FYNNEI. The germline V and J ends were trimmed by 5 bases and 2 bases, with 12 bases remaining between them. CDR3 residues: CASSKGRGNYGYTF. As DNA, the CDR3 is TGTGCCAGCAGTAAGGGGCGCGGGAACTATGGCTACACCTTC. Full variable domain (rest looked up from reference TRBV2 and TRBJ1-2): EPEVTQTPSHQVTQMGQEVILRCVPISNHLYFYWYRQILGQKVEFLVSFYNNEISEKSEIFDDQFSVERPDGSNFTLKIRSTKLEDSAMYFCASSKGRGNYGYTFGSGTRLTVV.